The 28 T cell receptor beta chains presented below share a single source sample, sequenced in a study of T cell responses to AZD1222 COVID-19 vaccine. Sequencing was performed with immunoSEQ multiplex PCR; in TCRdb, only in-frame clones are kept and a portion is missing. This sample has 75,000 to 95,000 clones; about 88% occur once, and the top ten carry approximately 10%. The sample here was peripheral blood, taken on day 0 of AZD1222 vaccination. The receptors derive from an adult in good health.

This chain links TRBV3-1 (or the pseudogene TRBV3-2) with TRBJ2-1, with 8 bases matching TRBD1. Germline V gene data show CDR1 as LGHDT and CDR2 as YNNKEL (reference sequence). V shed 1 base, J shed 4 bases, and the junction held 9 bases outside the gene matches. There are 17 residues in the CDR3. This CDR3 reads CASSQGITGGRYNEQFF. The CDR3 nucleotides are TGTGCCAGCAGCCAAGGGATTACAGGGGGTAGATACAATGAGCAGTTCTTC.

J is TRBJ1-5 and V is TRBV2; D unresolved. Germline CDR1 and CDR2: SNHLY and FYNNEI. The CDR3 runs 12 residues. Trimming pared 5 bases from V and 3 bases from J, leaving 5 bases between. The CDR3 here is CASSLTNQPQHF. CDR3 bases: TGTGCCAGCAGTTTAACCAATCAGCCCCAGCATTTT.

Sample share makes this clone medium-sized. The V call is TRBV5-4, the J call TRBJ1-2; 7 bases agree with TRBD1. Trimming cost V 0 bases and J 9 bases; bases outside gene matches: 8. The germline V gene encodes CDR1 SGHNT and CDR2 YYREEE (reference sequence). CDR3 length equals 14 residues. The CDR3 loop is CASSLGRGLNSYTF. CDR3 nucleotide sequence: TGTGCCAGCAGCTTGGGAAGGGGGCTCAATAGCTACACCTTC.

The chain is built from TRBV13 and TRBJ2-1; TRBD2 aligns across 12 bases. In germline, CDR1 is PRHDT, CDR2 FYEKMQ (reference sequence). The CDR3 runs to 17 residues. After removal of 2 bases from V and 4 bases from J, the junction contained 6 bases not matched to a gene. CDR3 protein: CASSLTPTSGGYNEQFF. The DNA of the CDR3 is TGTGCCAGCAGCTTAACCCCTACTAGCGGGGGGTACAATGAGCAGTTCTTC.

The CDR3 sequence is CVLLAGLFPDAQYF. In DNA form, the CDR3 reads TGTGTCTTACTTGCGGGACTATTCCCTGATGCGCAGTACTTC. The chain is built from TRBV27 and TRBJ2-7; 7 bases agree with TRBD2. Germline CDR1 and CDR2: MNHEY and SMNVEV (reference sequence). The CDR3 runs to 14 residues.

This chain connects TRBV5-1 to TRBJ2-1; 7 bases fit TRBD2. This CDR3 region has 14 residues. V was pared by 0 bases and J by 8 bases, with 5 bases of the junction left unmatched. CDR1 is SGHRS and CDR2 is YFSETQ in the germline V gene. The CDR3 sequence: CASSLVAGVDEQFF. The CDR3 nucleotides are TGCGCCAGCAGCTTGGTGGCGGGGGTAGATGAGCAGTTCTTC.

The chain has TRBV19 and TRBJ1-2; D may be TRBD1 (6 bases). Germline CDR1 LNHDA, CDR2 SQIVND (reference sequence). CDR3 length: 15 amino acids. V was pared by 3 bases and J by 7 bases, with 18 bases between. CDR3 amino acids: CASSILDAAQGGYTF. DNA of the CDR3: TGTGCCAGTAGTATCCTCGACGCCGCACAGGGTGGCTACACCTTC.

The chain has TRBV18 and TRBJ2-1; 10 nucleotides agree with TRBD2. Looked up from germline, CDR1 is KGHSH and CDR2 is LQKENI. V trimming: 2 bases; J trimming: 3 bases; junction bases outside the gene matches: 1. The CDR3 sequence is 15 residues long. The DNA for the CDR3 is TGTGCCAGCTCACCATCTAGCGGGAGCTACAATGAGCAGTTCTTC. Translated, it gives CASSPSSGSYNEQFF.

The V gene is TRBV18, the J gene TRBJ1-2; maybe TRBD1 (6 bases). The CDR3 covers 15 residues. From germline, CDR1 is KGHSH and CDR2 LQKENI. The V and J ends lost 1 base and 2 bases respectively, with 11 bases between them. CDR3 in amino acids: CASSPREGGNYGYTF. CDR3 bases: TGTGCCAGCTCACCACGGGAAGGGGGGAACTATGGCTACACCTTC. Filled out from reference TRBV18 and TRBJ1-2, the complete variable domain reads NAGVMQNPRHLVRRRGQEARLRCSPMKGHSHVYWYRQLPEEGLKFMVYLQKENIIDESGMPKERFSAEFPKEGPSILRIQQVVRGDSAAYFCASSPREGGNYGYTFGSGTRLTVV.

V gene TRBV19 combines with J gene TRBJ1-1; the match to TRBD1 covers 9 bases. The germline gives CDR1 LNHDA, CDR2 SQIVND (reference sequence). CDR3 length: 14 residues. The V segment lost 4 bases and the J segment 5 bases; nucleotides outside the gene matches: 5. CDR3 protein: CASSTWTGETEAFF. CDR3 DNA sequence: TGTGCCAGTAGTACTTGGACAGGGGAGACTGAAGCTTTCTTT.

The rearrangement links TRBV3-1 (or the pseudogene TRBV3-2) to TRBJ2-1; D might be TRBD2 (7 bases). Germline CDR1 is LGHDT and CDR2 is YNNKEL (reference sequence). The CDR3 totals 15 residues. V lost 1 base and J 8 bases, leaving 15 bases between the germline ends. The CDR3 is CASSQGGGPRDEQFF. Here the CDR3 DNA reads TGTGCCAGCAGCCAAGGGGGGGGCCCTAGGGATGAGCAGTTCTTC.

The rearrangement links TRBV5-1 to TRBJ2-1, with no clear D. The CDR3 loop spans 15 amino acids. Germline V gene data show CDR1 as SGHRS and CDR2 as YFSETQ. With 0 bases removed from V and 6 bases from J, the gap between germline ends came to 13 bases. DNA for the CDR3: TGCGCCAGCAGCTTGGGGGCTAGTGGCGTCAATGAGCAGTTCTTC. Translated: CASSLGASGVNEQFF.

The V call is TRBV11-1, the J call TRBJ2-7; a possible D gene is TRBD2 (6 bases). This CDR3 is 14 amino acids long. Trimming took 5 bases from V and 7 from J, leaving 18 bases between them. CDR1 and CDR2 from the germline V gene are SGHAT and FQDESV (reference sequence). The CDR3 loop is CASSPDGWRGEQYV. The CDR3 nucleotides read TGTGCCAGCAGCCCAGACGGGTGGAGGGGAGAGCAGTACGTC.

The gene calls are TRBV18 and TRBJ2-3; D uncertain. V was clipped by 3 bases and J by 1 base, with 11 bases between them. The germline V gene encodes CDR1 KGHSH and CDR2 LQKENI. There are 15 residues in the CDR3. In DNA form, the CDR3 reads TGTGCCAGCTCACCGTCACCCCAGGGCACAGATACGCAGTATTTT. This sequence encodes CASSPSPQGTDTQYF.

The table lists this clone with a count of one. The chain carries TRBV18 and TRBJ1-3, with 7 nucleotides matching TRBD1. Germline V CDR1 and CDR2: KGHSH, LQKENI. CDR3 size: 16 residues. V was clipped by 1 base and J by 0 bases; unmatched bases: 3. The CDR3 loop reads CASSPLRGSSGNTIYF. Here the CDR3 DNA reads TGTGCCAGCTCACCACTCAGGGGGAGCTCTGGAAACACCATATATTTT.

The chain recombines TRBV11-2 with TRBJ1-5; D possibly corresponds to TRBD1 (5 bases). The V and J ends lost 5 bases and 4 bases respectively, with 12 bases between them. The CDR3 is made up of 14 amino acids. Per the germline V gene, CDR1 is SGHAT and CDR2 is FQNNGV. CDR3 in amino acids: CASSEGTRNQPQHF. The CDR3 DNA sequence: TGTGCCAGCAGCGAAGGGACGAGGAATCAGCCCCAGCATTTT.

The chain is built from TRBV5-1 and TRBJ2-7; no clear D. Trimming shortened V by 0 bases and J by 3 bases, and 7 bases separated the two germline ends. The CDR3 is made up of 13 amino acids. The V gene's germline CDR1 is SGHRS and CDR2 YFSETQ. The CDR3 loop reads CASSLGRNYEQYF. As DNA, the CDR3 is TGCGCCAGCAGCTTGGGTCGGAACTACGAGCAGTACTTC.

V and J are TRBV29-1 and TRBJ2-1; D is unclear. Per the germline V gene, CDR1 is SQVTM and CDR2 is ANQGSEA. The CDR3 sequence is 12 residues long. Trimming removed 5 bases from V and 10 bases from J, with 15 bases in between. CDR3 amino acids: CSVQRPPREQFF. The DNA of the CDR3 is TGCAGCGTTCAACGACCCCCCCGGGAGCAGTTCTTC.

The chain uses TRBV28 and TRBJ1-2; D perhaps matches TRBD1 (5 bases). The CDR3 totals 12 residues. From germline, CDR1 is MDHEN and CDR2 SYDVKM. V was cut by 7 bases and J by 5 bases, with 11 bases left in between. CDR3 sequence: CASTSGLYGYTF. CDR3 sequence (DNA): TGTGCCAGCACCTCGGGACTGTATGGCTACACCTTC.

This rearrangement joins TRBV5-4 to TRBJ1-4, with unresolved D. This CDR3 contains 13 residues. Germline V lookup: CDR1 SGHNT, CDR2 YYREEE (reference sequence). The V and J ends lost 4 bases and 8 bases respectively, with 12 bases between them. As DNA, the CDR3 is TGTGCCAGCAGCCCGCCGGAGGAAGAAAAACTGTTTTTT. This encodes CASSPPEEEKLFF.

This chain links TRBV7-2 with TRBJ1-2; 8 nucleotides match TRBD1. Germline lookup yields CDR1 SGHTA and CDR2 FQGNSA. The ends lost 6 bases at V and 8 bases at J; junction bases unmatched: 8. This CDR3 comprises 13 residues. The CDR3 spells CASRTTGVNGYTF. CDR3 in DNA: TGTGCCAGCAGGACGACAGGGGTTAACGGCTACACCTTC.

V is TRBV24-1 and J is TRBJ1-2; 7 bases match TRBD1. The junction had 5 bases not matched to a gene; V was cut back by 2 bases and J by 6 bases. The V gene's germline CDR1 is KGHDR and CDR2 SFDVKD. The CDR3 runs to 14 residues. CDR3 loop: CATSDSRQGHGYTF. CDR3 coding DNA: TGTGCCACCAGTGATTCTCGACAGGGTCATGGCTACACCTTC.

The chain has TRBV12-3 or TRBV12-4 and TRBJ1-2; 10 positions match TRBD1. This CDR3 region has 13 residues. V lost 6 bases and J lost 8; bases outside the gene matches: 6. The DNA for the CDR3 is TGTGCCAGCAGCAAGGGGACAGGGGTCGGCTACACCTTC. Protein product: CASSKGTGVGYTF.

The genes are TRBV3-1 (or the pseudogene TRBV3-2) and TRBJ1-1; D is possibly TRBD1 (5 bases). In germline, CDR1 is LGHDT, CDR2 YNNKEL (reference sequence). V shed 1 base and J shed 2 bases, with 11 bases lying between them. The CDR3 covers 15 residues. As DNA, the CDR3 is TGTGCCAGCAGCCAAGGCGCTGGGGGAAACACTGAAGCTTTCTTT. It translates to CASSQGAGGNTEAFF.

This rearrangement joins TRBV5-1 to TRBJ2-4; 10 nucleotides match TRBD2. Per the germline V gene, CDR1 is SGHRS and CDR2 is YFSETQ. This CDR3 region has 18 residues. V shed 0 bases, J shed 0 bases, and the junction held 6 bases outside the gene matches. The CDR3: CASSLGVAGGLAKNIQYF. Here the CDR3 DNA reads TGCGCCAGCAGCTTGGGGGTAGCGGGAGGACTAGCCAAAAACATTCAGTACTTC. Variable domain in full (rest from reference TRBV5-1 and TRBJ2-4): KAGVTQTPRYLIKTRGQQVTLSCSPISGHRSVSWYQQTPGQGLQFLFEYFSETQRNKGNFPGRFSGRQFSNSRSEMNVSTLELGDSALYLCASSLGVAGGLAKNIQYFGAGTRLSVL.

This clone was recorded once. CDR3 sequence: CASSRDKYLPYEQYV. The CDR3 DNA reads as TGCGCCAGCAGCCGGGACAAGTACTTACCCTACGAGCAGTACGTC. The rearrangement joins TRBV5-1 to TRBJ2-7; a possible D gene is TRBD1 (6 bases). The V gene lost 4 bases and the J gene lost 2 bases, with 16 bases spanning the gap. Germline CDR1 is SGHRS and CDR2 is YFSETQ. The CDR3 consists of 15 residues.

CDR3 residues: CASSQGTGDSYEQYF. For the CDR3, the DNA is TGTGCCAGCAGCCAAGGGACAGGCGACTCCTACGAGCAGTACTTC. This sequence joins TRBV4-2 and TRBJ2-7, with 7 bases fitting TRBD1. This CDR3 contains 15 residues. V lost 1 base and J lost 0; bases outside the gene matches: 3. The V gene's germline CDR1 is LGHNA and CDR2 YNFKEQ.

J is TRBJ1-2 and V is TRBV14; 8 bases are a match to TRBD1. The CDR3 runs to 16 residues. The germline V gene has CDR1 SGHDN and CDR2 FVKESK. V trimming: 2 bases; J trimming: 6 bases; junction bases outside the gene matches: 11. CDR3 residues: CASSQIPGQGGDGYTF. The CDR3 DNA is TGTGCCAGCAGCCAAATCCCCGGACAGGGAGGTGATGGCTACACCTTC.